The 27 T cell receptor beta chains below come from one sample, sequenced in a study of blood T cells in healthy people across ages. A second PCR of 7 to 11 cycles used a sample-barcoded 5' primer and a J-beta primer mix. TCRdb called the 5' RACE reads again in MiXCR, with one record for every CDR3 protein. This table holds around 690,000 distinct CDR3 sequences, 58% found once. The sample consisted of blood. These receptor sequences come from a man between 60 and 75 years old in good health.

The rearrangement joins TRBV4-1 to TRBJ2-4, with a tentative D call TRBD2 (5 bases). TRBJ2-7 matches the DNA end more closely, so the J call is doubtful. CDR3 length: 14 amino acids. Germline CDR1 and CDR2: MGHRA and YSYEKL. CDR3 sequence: CASSQGDYTYEQYF. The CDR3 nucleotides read TGCGCCAGCAGCCAAGGCGACTATACCTACGAGCAGTACTTC.

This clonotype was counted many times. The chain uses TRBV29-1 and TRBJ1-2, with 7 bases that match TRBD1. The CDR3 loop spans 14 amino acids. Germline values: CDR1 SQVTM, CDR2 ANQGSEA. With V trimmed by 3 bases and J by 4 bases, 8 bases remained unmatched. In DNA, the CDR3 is TGCAGCGTTGAGGGCAGGGGGGGCGCCTATGGCTACACCTTC. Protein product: CSVEGRGGAYGYTF. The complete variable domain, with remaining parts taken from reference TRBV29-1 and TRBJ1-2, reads SAVISQKPSRDICQRGTSLTIQCQVDSQVTMMFWYRQQPGQSLTLIATANQGSEATYESGFVIDKFPISRPNLTFSTLTVSNMSPEDSSIYLCSVEGRGGAYGYTFGSGTRLTVV.

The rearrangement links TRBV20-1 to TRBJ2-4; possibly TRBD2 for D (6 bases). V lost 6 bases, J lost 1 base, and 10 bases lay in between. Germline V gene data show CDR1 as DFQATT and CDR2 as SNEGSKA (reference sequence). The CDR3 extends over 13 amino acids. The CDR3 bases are TGCAGTGCCGACGGAGGGGCCAAAAACATTCAGTACTTC. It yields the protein CSADGGAKNIQYF.

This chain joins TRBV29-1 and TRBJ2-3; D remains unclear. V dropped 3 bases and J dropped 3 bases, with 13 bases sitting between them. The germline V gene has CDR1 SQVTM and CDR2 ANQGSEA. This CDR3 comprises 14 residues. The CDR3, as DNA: TGCAGCGTTGACGGGTCCATAGGTACAGATACGCAGTATTTT. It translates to CSVDGSIGTDTQYF.

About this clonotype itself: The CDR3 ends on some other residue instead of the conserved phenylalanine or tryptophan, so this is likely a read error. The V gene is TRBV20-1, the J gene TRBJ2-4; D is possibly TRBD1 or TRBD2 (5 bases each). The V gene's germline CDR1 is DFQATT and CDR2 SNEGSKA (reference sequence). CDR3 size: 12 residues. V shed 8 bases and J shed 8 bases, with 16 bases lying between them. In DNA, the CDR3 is TGCAGTACACGGGACCCCGAGGACATTCAGTACATC. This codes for CSTRDPEDIQYI.

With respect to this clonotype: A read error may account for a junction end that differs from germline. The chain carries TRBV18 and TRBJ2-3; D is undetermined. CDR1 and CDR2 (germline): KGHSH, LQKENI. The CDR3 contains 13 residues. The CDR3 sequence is CASPPLRSDTQYF. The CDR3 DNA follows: TGTGCCAGCCCACCACTCCGATCAGATACGCAGTATTTT.

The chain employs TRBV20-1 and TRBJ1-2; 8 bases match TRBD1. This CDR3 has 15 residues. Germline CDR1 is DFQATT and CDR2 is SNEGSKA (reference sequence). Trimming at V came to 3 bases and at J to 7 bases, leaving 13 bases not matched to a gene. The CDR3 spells CSARTRDRSVGGYTF. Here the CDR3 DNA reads TGCAGTGCTAGGACCCGGGACAGGAGTGTCGGTGGCTACACCTTC.

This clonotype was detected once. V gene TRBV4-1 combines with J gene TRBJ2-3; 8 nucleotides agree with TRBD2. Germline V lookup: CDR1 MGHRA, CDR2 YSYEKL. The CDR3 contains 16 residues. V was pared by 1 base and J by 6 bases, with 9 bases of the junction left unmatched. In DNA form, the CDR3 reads TGCGCCAGCAGCCAAGGATCCGGGGGGGGAGAGGATACGCAGTATTTT. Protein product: CASSQGSGGGEDTQYF.

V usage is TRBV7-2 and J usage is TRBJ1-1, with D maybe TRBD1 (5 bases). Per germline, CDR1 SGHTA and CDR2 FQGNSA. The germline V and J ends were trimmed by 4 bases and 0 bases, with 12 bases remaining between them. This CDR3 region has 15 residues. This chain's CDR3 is CASSSTTVMNTEAFF. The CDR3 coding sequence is TGTGCCAGCAGCTCAACGACAGTAATGAACACTGAAGCTTTCTTT. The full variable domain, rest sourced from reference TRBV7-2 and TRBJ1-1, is GAGVSQSPSNKVTEKGKDVELRCDPISGHTALYWYRQSLGQGLEFLIYFQGNSAPDKSGLPSDRFSAERTGGSVSTLTIQRTQQEDSAVYLCASSSTTVMNTEAFFGQGTRLTVV.

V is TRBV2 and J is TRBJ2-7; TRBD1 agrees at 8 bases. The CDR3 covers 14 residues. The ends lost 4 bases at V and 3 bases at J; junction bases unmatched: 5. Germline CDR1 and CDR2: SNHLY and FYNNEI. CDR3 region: CASSVAGQDYEQYF. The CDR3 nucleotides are TGTGCCAGCAGTGTTGCGGGACAGGACTACGAGCAGTACTTC.

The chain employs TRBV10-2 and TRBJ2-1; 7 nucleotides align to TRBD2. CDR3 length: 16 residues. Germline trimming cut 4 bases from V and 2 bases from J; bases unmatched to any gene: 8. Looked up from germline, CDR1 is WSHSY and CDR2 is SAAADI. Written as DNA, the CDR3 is TGCGCCAGCAGTGTCCTAGCGGCCCCCCCCTACAATGAGCAGTTCTTC. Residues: CASSVLAAPPYNEQFF.

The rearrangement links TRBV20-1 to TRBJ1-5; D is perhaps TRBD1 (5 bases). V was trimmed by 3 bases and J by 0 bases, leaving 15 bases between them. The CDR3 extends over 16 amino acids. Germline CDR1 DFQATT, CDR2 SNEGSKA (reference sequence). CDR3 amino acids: CSASPRDLHSNQPQHF. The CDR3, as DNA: TGCAGTGCTAGCCCCCGGGACTTGCATAGCAATCAGCCCCAGCATTTT.

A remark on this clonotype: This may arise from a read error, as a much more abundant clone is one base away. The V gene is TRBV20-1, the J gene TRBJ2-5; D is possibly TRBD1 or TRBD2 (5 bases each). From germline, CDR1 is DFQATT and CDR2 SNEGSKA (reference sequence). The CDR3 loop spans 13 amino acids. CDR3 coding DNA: TGCGGTGCTGGGGGTCAGATGGGGGAGACCCAGTACTTC. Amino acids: CGAGGQMGETQYF.

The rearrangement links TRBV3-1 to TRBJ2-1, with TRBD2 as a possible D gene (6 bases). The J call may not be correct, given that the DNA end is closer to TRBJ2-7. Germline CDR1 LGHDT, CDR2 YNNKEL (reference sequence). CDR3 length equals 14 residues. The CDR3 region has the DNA TGTGCCAGCAGCCAACACTTGACTAGTAATGAGCAGTACTTC. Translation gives CASSQHLTSNEQYF.

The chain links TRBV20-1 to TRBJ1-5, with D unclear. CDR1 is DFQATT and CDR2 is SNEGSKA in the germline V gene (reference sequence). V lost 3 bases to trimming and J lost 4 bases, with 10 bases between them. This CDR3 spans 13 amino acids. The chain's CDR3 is CSASRGLNQPQHF. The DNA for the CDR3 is TGCAGTGCTAGTAGAGGACTAAATCAGCCCCAGCATTTT.

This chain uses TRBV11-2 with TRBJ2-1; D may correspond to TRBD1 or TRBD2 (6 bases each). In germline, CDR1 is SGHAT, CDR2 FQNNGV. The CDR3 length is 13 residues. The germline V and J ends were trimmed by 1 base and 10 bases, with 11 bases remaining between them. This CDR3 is CASSLGGAGEQFF. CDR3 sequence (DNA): TGTGCCAGCAGCTTAGGGGGGGCTGGGGAGCAGTTCTTC.

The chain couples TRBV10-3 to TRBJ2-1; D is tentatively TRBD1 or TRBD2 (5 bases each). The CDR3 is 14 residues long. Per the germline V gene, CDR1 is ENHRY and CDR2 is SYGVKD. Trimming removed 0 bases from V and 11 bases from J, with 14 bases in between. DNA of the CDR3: TGTGCCATCAGTGAGTCCGGGACGGTTAAGAAGCAGTTCTTC. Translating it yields CAISESGTVKKQFF.

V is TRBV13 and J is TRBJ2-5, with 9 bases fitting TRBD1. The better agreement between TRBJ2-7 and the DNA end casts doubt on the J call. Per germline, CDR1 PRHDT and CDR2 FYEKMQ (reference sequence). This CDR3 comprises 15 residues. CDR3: CASRGGQGSPYEQYF. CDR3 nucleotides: TGTGCCAGCAGGGGGGGACAGGGAAGCCCCTACGAGCAGTACTTC.

Here the CDR3 DNA reads TGCGCCAGCAGCCAAGACAGCGGGGAAAGGTCCTACGAGCAGTACTTC. Amino acids: CASSQDSGERSYEQYF. This chain links TRBV4-1 with TRBJ2-7; 7 bases are shared with TRBD2. With V trimmed by 0 bases and J by 1 base, 6 bases remained unmatched. This CDR3 region has 16 residues. The V gene's germline CDR1 is MGHRA and CDR2 YSYEKL.

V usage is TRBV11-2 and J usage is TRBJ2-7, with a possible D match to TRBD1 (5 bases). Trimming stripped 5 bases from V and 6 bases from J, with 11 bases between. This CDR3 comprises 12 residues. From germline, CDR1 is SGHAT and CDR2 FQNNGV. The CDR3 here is CASSPLGLEQYF. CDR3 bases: TGTGCCAGCAGCCCCCTGGGGCTCGAGCAGTACTTC.

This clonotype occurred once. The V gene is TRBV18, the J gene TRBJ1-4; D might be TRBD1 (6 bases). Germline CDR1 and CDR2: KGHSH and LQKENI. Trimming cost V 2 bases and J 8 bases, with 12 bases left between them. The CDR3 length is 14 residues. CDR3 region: CASSPAGAFEKLFF. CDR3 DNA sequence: TGTGCCAGCTCACCAGCGGGGGCGTTCGAAAAACTGTTTTTT.

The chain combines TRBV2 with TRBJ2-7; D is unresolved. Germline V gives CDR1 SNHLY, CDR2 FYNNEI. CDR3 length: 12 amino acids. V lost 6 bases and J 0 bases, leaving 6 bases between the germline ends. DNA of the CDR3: TGTGCCAGCAGAGGCCCCTCCTACGAGCAGTACTTC. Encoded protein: CASRGPSYEQYF.

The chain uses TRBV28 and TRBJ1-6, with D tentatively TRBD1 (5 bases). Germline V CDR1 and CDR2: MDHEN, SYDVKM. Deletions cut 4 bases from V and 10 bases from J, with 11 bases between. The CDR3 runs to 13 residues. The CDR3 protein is CASSSGYRSPLHF. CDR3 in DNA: TGTGCCAGCAGTTCAGGGTATCGGTCACCCCTCCACTTT. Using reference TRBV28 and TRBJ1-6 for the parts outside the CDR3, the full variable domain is DVKVTQSSRYLVKRTGEKVFLECVQDMDHENMFWYRQDPGLGLRLIYFSYDVKMKEKGDIPEGYSVSREKKERFSLILESASTNQTSMYLCASSSGYRSPLHFGNGTRLTVT.

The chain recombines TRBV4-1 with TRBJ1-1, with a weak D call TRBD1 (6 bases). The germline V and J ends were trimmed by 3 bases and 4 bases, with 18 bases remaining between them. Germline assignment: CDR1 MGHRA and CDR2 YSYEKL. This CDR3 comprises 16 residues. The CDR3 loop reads CASSHPGAGWLTEAFF. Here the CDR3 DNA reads TGCGCCAGCAGCCATCCGGGGGCAGGGTGGCTCACTGAAGCTTTCTTT.

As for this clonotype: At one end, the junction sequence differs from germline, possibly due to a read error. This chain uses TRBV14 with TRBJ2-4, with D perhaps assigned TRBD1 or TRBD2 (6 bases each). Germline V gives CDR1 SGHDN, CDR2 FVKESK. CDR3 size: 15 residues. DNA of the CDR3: TGTGTCAGCAGCGACCCTCGGGGGCAGACGAACATTCAGTACTTC. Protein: CVSSDPRGQTNIQYF.

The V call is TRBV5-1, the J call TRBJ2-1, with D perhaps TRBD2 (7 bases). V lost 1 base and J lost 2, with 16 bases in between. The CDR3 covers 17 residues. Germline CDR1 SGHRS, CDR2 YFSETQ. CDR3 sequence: CASSLLVGGPTYNEQFF. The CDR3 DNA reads TGCGCCAGCAGCTTGCTAGTGGGGGGGCCGACCTACAATGAGCAGTTCTTC.

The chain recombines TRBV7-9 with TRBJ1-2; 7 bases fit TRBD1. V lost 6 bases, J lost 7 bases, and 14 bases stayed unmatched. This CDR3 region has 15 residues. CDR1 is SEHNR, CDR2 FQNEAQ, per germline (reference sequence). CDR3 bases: TGTGCCAGCAGTCCACCCAACGACAGGGATTTTGGCTACACCTTC. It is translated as CASSPPNDRDFGYTF. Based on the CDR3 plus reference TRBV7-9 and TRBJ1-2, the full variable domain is DTGVSQNPRHKITKRGQNVTFRCDPISEHNRLYWYRQTLGQGPEFLTYFQNEAQLEKSRLLSDRFSAERPKGSFSTLEIQRTEQGDSAMYLCASSPPNDRDFGYTFGSGTRLTVV.